This is a list of T cell receptor beta chains from one sample in a study of T cells in localized non-small cell lung cancer. Sequencing was performed with immunoSEQ multiplex PCR; in TCRdb, only in-frame clones are kept and a portion is missing. Of roughly 27,000 clones listed, around 93% were seen once; the top ten hold about 4%. The source material was peripheral blood mononuclear cells, sampled before any cancer treatment. The receptors shown here come from a woman aged 40-75 years with stage III lung adenocarcinoma. The CDR3 runs from the conserved cysteine through the conserved F or W. Each record gives: CDR3 length, J gene, V gene, clone size, D gene, CDR3 protein, CDR3 DNA. The D gene is left open where the match is weak. For some rows the clone size is stated as once, few or many, or as a class when expanded; others skip it.

>14|TRBJ1-1|TRBV5-6|NA|NA
CASSSQTARTEAFF
TGTGCCAGCAGTTCTCAGACAGCGAGGACTGAAGCTTTCTTT
>13|TRBJ2-7|TRBV9|once|TRBD2
CASTTAGGYEQYF
TGTGCCAGCACCACAGCGGGGGGCTACGAGCAGTACTTC
>11|TRBJ1-1|TRBV19|NA|NA
CASSMRAEAFF
TGTGCCAGTAGTATGCGAGCTGAAGCTTTCTTT
>13|TRBJ1-2|TRBV2|few|NA
CASSEEAIYGYTF
TGTGCCAGCAGTGAAGAGGCTATCTATGGCTACACCTTC
>13|TRBJ2-5|TRBV18|NA|NA
CASSPTGDETQYF
TGTGCCAGCTCACCAACGGGGGATGAGACCCAGTACTTC
>15|TRBJ1-2|TRBV6-6|NA|TRBD1
CASSLTHRGSYGYTF
TGTGCCAGCAGTTTAACCCACAGGGGATCCTATGGCTACACCTTC
>14|TRBJ2-7|TRBV5-6|NA|NA
CASSPLEGSHEQYF
TGTGCCAGCAGTCCGTTGGAGGGAAGCCACGAGCAGTACTTC
>15|TRBJ1-5|TRBV18|NA|NA
CASSPTGSSNQPQHF
TGTGCCAGCTCACCAACGGGCAGCAGCAATCAGCCCCAGCATTTT
>11|TRBJ2-7|TRBV29-1|NA|NA
CSVGLAHEQYF
TGCAGCGTTGGGCTAGCCCACGAGCAGTACTTC
>15|TRBJ1-1|TRBV28|NA|TRBD1
CASSLIGTENTEAFF
TGTGCCAGCAGTTTAATCGGGACAGAAAACACTGAAGCTTTCTTT
>9|TRBJ2-5|TRBV29-1|NA|NA
CSAGETQYF
TGCAGCGCGGGGGAGACCCAGTACTTC
>11|TRBJ2-7|TRBV20-1|NA|NA
CSGTDGGEQYF
TGCAGTGGGACAGACGGCGGGGAGCAGTACTTC
>15|TRBJ2-2|TRBV7-9|NA|TRBD1
CASSFDRGITGELFF
TGTGCCAGCAGCTTTGACAGGGGCATCACCGGGGAGCTGTTTTTT
>14|TRBJ1-6|TRBV11-2|NA|NA
CASSFNSYNSPLHF
TGTGCCAGCAGCTTTAACTCCTATAATTCACCCCTCCACTTT
>11|TRBJ1-1|TRBV29-1|NA|NA
CSVEDISEAFF
TGCAGCGTTGAAGATATTAGTGAAGCTTTCTTT
>16|TRBJ1-2|TRBV11-2|NA|NA
CASSPGELIMDYGYTF
TGTGCCAGCAGCCCGGGGGAGCTTATCATGGACTATGGCTACACCTTC
>15|TRBJ2-1|TRBV5-8|NA|NA
CASSLLSDSDNEQFF
TGTGCCAGCAGCCTCCTATCGGACTCAGACAATGAGCAGTTCTTC
>11|TRBJ1-2|TRBV5-4|NA|NA
CASRDSYGYTF
TGTGCCAGCCGCGACAGCTATGGCTACACCTTC
>15|TRBJ2-1|TRBV6-5|NA|NA
CASSYQRDSYNEQFF
TGTGCCAGCAGTTATCAACGGGACTCCTACAATGAGCAGTTCTTC
>13|TRBJ2-2|TRBV19|NA|NA
CASSNPSTGELFF
TGTGCCAGTAGTAATCCGAGCACCGGGGAGCTGTTTTTT
>14|TRBJ2-1|TRBV6-5|once|NA
CASSSQSSYNEQFF
TGTGCCAGCAGTTCCCAAAGCTCCTACAATGAGCAGTTCTTC
>15|TRBJ2-3|TRBV16|once|NA
CASSLWDGSADTQYF
TGTGCCAGCAGCCTCTGGGACGGGAGTGCAGATACGCAGTATTTT
>15|TRBJ2-7|TRBV6-6|NA|TRBD2
CASSYSSGGRYEQYF
TGTGCCAGCAGTTACTCGAGTGGCGGGAGATACGAGCAGTACTTC
>14|TRBJ1-2|TRBV4-2|NA|NA
CASSQDPRNYGYTF
TGTGCCAGCAGCCAAGATCCCCGTAACTATGGCTACACCTTC
>13|TRBJ2-4|TRBV6-1|NA|NA
CASSEGVENIQYF
TGTGCCAGCAGTGAAGGGGTCGAAAACATTCAGTACTTC
>12|TRBJ2-3|TRBV7-4|few|NA
CASSLWTDTQYF
TGTGCCAGCAGCTTGTGGACAGATACGCAGTATTTT
>13|TRBJ1-2|TRBV30|NA|NA
CAWSVGAGYGYTF
TGTGCCTGGAGTGTAGGGGCGGGCTATGGCTACACCTTC